This TCR beta chain was documented in a study of technical replicates of blood from a handful of donors. CDR3 size: 12 residues. Trimming removed 2 bases at V and 5 bases at J, with 7 bases between. Per germline, CDR1 MNHEY and CDR2 SVGAGI. Profiling relied on immunoSEQ multiplex PCR, and the TCRdb table lists in-frame clones only, not all of them. The table shows roughly 70,000 clones, with about 94% occurring only once. Source material: T cells isolated from PBMCs. The sequence derives from a human donor in good health. This chain joins TRBV6-5 and TRBJ2-7; a weak D match, TRBD1 (5 bases). The CDR3 is CASSYGRDEQYF. CDR3 in DNA: TGTGCCAGCAGTTACGGCAGGGACGAGCAGTACTTC.